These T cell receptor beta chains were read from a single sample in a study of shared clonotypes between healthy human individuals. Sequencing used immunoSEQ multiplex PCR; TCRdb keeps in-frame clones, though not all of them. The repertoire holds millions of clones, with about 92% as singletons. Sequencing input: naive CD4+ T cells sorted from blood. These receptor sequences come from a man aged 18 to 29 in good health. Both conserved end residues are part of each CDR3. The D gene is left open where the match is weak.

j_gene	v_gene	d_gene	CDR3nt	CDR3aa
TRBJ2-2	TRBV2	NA	TGTGCCAGCACCTCCAGGGGAGGAACCGGGGAGCTGTTTTTT	CASTSRGGTGELFF
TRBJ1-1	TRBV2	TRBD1	TGTGCCAGCAGTGAAAGGACAGGGGGGATGAACACTGAAGCTTTCTTT	CASSERTGGMNTEAFF
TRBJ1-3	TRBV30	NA	TGTGCCTGGAGTGGATGGGGATCTGGAAACACCATATATTTT	CAWSGWGSGNTIYF
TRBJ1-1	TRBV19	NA	TGTGCCAGTACCGCGGGGTACGGGAACACTGAAGCTTTCTTT	CASTAGYGNTEAFF
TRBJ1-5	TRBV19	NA	TGTGCCAGTACTGCATTGCCCAATCAGCCCCAGCATTTT	CASTALPNQPQHF
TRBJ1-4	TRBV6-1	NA	TGTGCCAGCAGCCCCGGGACACTAAATGAAAAACTGTTTTTT	CASSPGTLNEKLFF
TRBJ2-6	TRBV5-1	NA	TGCGCCAGCAGCTGGAGGGGACAGTCTGAATCTGGGGCCAACGTCCTGACTTTC	CASSWRGQSESGANVLTF
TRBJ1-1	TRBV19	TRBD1	TGTGCCAGTAGTATCCGGACAGGGGGCAGGAGCCCTGAAGCTTTCTTT	CASSIRTGGRSPEAFF
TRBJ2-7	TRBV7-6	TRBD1	TGTGCCAGCAGCTTAGCACCCACCGGGACAGGGATTACCTACGAGCAGTACTTC	CASSLAPTGTGITYEQYF
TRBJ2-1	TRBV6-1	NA	TGTGCCAGCAGGCTGCCGACCTACAATGAGCAGTTCTTC	CASRLPTYNEQFF
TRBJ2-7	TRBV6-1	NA	TGTGCCAGCCGGGGCAGGGGATACGAGCAGTACTTC	CASRGRGYEQYF
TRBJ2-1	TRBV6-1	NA	TGTGCCAGCAGCAGTTCAGGGTACGGTGAGCAGTTCTTC	CASSSSGYGEQFF
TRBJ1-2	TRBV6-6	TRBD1	TGTGCCAGCAGTTACCCCCGGGACAGGGATGGCTACACCTTC	CASSYPRDRDGYTF
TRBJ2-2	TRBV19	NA	TGTGCCAGTAGTATAATGGGAATTTGGGTCGCGAACACCGGGGAGCTGTTTTTT	CASSIMGIWVANTGELFF
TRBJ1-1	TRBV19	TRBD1	TGTGCCAGTAGGCCCAATTTAGGACAGGGGAACACTGAAGCTTTCTTT	CASRPNLGQGNTEAFF
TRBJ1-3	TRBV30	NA	TGTGCCTGGAGCTACACCTCTGGAAACACCATATATTTT	CAWSYTSGNTIYF